This is a list of T cell receptor beta chains from one sample in a study of CD8 T cells in ankylosing spondylitis. Each CDR3 protein gets one entry after TCRdb re-called the 5' RACE reads with MiXCR. The data show about 440,000 distinct CDR3 sequences, approximately 17% seen once. The specimen sequenced was blood, either unsorted or a sorted T cell fraction (not recorded which). Receptors were obtained from a male donor with ankylosing spondylitis. The CDR3 runs from the conserved cysteine through the conserved F or W. The order of the fields is D gene, clone size, J gene, V gene, CDR3 protein, CDR3 DNA. D genes are given only for firm matches. Some rows have no size entry. The others give once, few or many, or a class for an expanded clone.

TRBD2	few	TRBJ2-7	TRBV20-1	CSARGLAGDYEQYF	TGCAGTGCTAGAGGACTAGCGGGAGACTACGAGCAGTACTTC
.	.	TRBJ1-1	TRBV7-2	CASSAQKAFF	TGTGCCAGCAGCGCGCAGAAAGCTTTCTTT
TRBD1	.	TRBJ1-6	TRBV5-1	CASRATGLDSPLHF	TGCGCCAGCAGAGCGACAGGGTTGGATTCACCCCTCCACTTT
.	.	TRBJ2-5	TRBV11-2	CASSLDVARIQYF	TGTGCCAGCAGCTTAGATGTAGCCAGGATACAGTACTTC
.	.	TRBJ2-3	TRBV20-1	CSARPSGTLTDTQYF	TGCAGTGCTAGACCCTCCGGGACTTTGACAGATACGCAGTATTTT
.	.	TRBJ2-7	TRBV20-1	CSASVAGTYEQYF	TGCAGTGCTAGTGTCGCAGGAACATACGAGCAGTACTTC
.	.	TRBJ2-6	TRBV11-2	CASSSRGRVSGANVLTF	TGTGCCAGCAGCTCTAGGGGTCGGGTATCTGGGGCCAACGTCCTGACTTTC
.	few	TRBJ2-2	TRBV6-1	CASSPSWNTGELFF	TGTGCCAGCAGTCCCAGCTGGAACACCGGGGAGCTGTTTTTT
.	few	TRBJ1-1	TRBV27	CASSLYPRDTLGTEAFF	TGTGCCAGCAGTTTATACCCCCGGGATACCCTCGGCACTGAAGCTTTCTTT
.	.	TRBJ2-1	TRBV15	CATSRAGIYNEQFF	TGTGCCACCAGCAGAGCTGGGATATACAATGAGCAGTTCTTC
TRBD2	few	TRBJ2-7	TRBV28	CASITGTRRSRGPYEQYF	TGTGCCAGCATCACCGGGACTAGACGATCCCGGGGACCCTACGAGCAGTACTTC
.	few	TRBJ2-3	TRBV20-1	CSARPPTDTDTQYF	TGCAGTGCTAGGCCACCGACGGACACAGATACGCAGTATTTT
.	.	TRBJ1-1	TRBV6-1	CASNGQTNTEAFF	TGTGCCAGCAATGGACAGACGAACACTGAAGCTTTCTTT
TRBD2	.	TRBJ2-5	TRBV9	CASSVGSGGPFSVEETQYF	TGTGCCAGCAGCGTAGGTTCGGGAGGGCCTTTTTCGGTCGAAGAGACCCAGTACTTC
TRBD1	few	TRBJ1-5	TRBV4-1	CASSQFGTEYSNQPQHF	TGCGCCAGCAGCCAATTTGGGACAGAATATAGCAATCAGCCCCAGCATTTT
.	few	TRBJ1-1	TRBV30	CAWSVGPSNTEAFF	TGTGCCTGGAGTGTAGGGCCCTCGAACACTGAAGCTTTCTTT
.	many	TRBJ1-5	TRBV20-1	CSAPGQANNQPQHF	TGCAGTGCTCCGGGACAAGCTAACAATCAGCCCCAGCATTTT
.	.	TRBJ1-2	TRBV29-1	CSVARGVDGYTF	TGCAGCGTTGCCCGGGGGGTAGACGGCTACACCTTC
.	.	TRBJ1-2	TRBV5-1	CASSLEPTGVGGYTF	TGCGCCAGCAGCTTGGAGCCCACGGGGGTCGGCGGCTACACCTTC
.	few	TRBJ2-2	TRBV24-1	CATGEKAGELFF	TGTGCCACCGGGGAAAAGGCCGGGGAGCTGTTTTTT
.	.	TRBJ1-5	TRBV20-1	CSARVGSGNQPQHF	TGCAGTGCTAGGGTAGGGTCCGGCAATCAGCCCCAGCATTTT
.	.	TRBJ2-7	TRBV10-3	CAISAASYEQYF	TGTGCCATCAGTGCGGCGAGCTACGAGCAGTACTTC
TRBD2	.	TRBJ2-5	TRBV20-1	CSARAGGRETQYF	TGCAGTGCTAGGGCGGGGGGCCGGGAGACCCAGTACTTC
.	.	TRBJ2-7	TRBV2	CASSDGQRSYEQYF	TGTGCCAGCAGTGACGGACAGAGGTCCTACGAGCAGTACTTC
TRBD2	.	TRBJ2-7	TRBV5-1	CASSLRLAGVYEQYF	TGCGCCAGCAGCCTTAGACTAGCGGGAGTCTACGAGCAGTACTTC
TRBD1	few	TRBJ1-5	TRBV4-2	CASSLIGTGEQPQHF	TGTGCCAGCAGCCTTATAGGGACAGGGGAACAGCCCCAGCATTTT
TRBD2	few	TRBJ2-5	TRBV20-1	CSASGPSGFQETQYF	TGCAGTGCTAGTGGGCCTAGCGGGTTTCAAGAGACCCAGTACTTC
TRBD2	few	TRBJ2-7	TRBV28	CASTPTSGGIYEQYF	TGTGCCAGCACCCCGACTAGCGGGGGGATCTACGAGCAGTACTTC
TRBD1	many	TRBJ2-3	TRBV11-2	CASSLIGRDRVPDTQYF	TGTGCCAGCAGCTTAATCGGACGGGACAGGGTGCCAGATACGCAGTATTTT
.	many	TRBJ1-5	TRBV2	CASSDWKGNQPQHF	TGTGCCAGCAGTGACTGGAAGGGCAATCAGCCCCAGCATTTT
TRBD1	few	TRBJ2-7	TRBV7-6	CASSLRQGAEQYF	TGTGCCAGCAGCTTGAGACAGGGGGCCGAGCAGTACTTC
TRBD1	.	TRBJ1-1	TRBV6-1	CASGDRGDTEAFF	TGTGCCAGCGGGGACAGGGGGGACACTGAAGCTTTCTTT
TRBD1	few	TRBJ2-6	TRBV5-1	CASSLGDRTGANVLTF	TGCGCCAGCAGCTTGGGGGACAGAACTGGGGCCAACGTCCTGACTTTC
.	few	TRBJ2-5	TRBV20-1	CSANPVETQYF	TGCAGTGCTAATCCCGTGGAGACCCAGTACTTC
.	few	TRBJ1-1	TRBV6-5	CASSYSGRKKQGETEAFF	TGTGCCAGCAGTTACTCGGGAAGGAAAAAACAGGGTGAGACTGAAGCTTTCTTT
.	.	TRBJ2-7	TRBV10-2	CASTAGPPYEQYF	TGCGCCAGCACGGCGGGTCCACCCTACGAGCAGTACTTC
TRBD2	.	TRBJ2-3	TRBV4-1	CASSQDRTSGGAGDTQYF	TGCGCCAGCAGCCAAGATAGGACTAGCGGGGGGGCTGGAGATACGCAGTATTTT
.	.	TRBJ2-7	TRBV9	CASSVRGGHEQYF	TGTGCCAGCAGCGTAAGGGGTGGCCACGAGCAGTACTTC
TRBD1	.	TRBJ2-1	TRBV28	CASSFLDRAGNEQFF	TGTGCCAGCAGTTTCCTCGACAGGGCTGGGAATGAGCAGTTCTTC
TRBD1	.	TRBJ2-3	TRBV5-1	CASSLDQGAPDTQYF	TGCGCCAGCAGCTTGGACCAGGGGGCCCCAGATACGCAGTATTTT
.	few	TRBJ2-7	TRBV18	CASSPSAGEYEQYF	TGTGCCAGCTCACCATCGGCAGGGGAGTACGAGCAGTACTTC
TRBD2	few	TRBJ2-1	TRBV5-1	CASSFSGTSVYNEQFF	TGCGCCAGCAGCTTCAGCGGGACTAGCGTATACAATGAGCAGTTCTTC
.	.	TRBJ2-7	TRBV20-1	CSAREPKDQLKQYF	TGCAGTGCTAGAGAGCCCAAGGACCAACTCAAGCAGTACTTC
.	few	TRBJ1-1	TRBV30	CAWMLRRMNTEAFF	TGTGCCTGGATGCTTCGCAGGATGAACACTGAAGCTTTCTTT
.	.	TRBJ2-1	TRBV5-5	CASSSLREGIEQFF	TGTGCCAGCAGCTCTCTCAGGGAAGGGATTGAGCAGTTCTTC
TRBD1	.	TRBJ1-5	TRBV19	CASSISPTGQGDQPQHF	TGTGCCAGTAGTATAAGCCCCACGGGACAGGGTGATCAGCCCCAGCATTTT
.	.	TRBJ1-1	TRBV7-9	CASNGGVLGTEAFF	TGTGCCAGCAACGGGGGGGTCCTTGGAACTGAAGCTTTCTTT
.	.	TRBJ1-5	TRBV12-3/TRBV12-4	CASSPGRDNQPQHF	TGTGCCAGCAGCCCCGGAAGGGACAATCAGCCCCAGCATTTT
TRBD2	few	TRBJ2-5	TRBV29-1	CSVHTPLGLAGVGPQETQYF	TGCAGCGTTCACACCCCCCTTGGACTAGCGGGAGTGGGGCCTCAAGAGACCCAGTACTTC